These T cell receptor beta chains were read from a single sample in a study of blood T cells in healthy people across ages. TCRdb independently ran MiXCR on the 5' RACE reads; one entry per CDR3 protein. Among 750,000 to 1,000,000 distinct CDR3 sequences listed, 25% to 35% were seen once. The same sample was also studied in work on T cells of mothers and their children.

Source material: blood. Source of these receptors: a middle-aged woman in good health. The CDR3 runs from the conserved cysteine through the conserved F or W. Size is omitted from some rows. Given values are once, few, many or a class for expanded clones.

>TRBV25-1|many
CASSEARPTYEQYF
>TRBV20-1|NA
CSARDMGSNQPQHF
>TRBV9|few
CASSVDGQGKYEKLFF
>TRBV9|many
CASSEDAQGDYGYTF
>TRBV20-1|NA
CSAWDYSYEQYF
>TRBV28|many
CASRRRGDSSYEQYF
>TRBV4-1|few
CASGQGAYSTNEKLFF
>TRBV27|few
CASSPWGGGNQPQHF
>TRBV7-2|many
CASSSGHPGQETQYF
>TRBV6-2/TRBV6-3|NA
CASTTGFSYEQYF
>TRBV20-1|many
CSAATGVAMYSPLHF
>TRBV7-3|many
CASSLTGSNEQFF
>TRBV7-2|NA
CATDRGVRAGELFF